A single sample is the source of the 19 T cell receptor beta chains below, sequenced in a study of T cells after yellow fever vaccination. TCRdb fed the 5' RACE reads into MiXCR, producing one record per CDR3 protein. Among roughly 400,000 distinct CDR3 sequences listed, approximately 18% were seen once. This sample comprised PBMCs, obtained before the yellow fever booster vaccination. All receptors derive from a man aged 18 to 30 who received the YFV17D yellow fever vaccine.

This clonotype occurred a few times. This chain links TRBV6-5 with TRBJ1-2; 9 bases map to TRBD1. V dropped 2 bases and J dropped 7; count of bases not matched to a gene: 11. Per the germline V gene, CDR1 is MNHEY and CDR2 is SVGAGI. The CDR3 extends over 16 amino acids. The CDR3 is CASSYLGQGGLGGYTF. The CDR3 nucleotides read TGTGCCAGCAGTTACCTGGGACAGGGAGGATTAGGTGGCTACACCTTC.

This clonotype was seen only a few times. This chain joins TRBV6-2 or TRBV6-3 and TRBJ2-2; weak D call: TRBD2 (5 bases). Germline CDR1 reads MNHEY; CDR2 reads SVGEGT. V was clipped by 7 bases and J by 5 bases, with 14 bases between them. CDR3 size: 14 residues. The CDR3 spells CASTYPRDTGELFF. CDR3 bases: TGTGCCAGCACCTACCCGAGGGATACCGGGGAGCTGTTTTTT.

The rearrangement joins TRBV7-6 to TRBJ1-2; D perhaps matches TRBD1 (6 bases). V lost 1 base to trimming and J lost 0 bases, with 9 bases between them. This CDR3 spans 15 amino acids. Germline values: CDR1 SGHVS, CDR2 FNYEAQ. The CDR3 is CASSLGTDPNYGYTF. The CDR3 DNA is TGTGCCAGCAGCTTAGGGACAGACCCTAACTATGGCTACACCTTC.

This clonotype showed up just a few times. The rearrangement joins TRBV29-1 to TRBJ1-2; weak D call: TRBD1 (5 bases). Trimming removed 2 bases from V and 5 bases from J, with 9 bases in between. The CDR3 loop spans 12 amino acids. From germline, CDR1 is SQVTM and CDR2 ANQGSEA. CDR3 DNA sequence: TGCAGCGTTGAACGGGACGATTATGGCTACACCTTC. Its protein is CSVERDDYGYTF.

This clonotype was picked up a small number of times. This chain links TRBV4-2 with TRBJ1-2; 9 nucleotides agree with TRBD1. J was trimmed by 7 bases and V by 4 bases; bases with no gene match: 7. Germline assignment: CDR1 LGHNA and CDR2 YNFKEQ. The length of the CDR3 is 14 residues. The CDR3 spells CASSPWTGAAGYTF. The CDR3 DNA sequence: TGTGCCAGCAGCCCGTGGACAGGGGCGGCTGGCTACACCTTC.

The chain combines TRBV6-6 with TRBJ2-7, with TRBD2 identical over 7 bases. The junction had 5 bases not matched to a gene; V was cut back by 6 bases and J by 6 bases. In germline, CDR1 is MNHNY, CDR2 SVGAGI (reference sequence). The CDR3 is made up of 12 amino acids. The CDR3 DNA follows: TGTGCCAGCAGCCCGACTAGCCGCGAGCAGTACGTC. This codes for CASSPTSREQYV.

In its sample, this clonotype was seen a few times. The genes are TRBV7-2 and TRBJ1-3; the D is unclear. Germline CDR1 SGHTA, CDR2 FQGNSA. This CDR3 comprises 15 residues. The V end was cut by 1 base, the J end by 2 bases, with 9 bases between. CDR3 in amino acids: CASSLDTGAGNTIYF. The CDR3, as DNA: TGTGCCAGCAGCTTAGACACCGGGGCTGGAAACACCATATATTTT.

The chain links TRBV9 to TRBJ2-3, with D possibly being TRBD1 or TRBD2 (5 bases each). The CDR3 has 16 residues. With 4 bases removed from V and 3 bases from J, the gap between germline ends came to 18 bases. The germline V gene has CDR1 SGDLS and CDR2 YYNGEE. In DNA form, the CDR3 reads TGTGCCAGCAGCCCGGGGACCCTATTCATAACAGATACGCAGTATTTT. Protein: CASSPGTLFITDTQYF.

The chain's CDR3 is CSARKRGNTGELFF. In DNA form, the CDR3 reads TGCAGTGCTAGAAAGCGGGGGAACACCGGGGAGCTGTTTTTT. The V and J genes are TRBV20-1 and TRBJ2-2, with TRBD2 matching 7 bases. The CDR3 sequence is 14 residues long. V shed 2 bases and J 1 base; nucleotides not matched to a gene: 1. CDR1 is DFQATT, CDR2 SNEGSKA, per germline (reference sequence).

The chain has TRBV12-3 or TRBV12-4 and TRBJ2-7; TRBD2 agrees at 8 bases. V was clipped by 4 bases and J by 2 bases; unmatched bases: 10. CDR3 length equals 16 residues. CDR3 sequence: CASSSSGSSLTYEQYF. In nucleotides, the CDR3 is TGTGCCAGCAGTTCCAGCGGGAGCTCTCTAACCTACGAGCAGTACTTC.

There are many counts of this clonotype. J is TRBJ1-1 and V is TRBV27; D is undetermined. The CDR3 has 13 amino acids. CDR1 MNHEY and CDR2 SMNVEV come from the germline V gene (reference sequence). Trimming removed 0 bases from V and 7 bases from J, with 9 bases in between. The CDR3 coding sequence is TGTGCCAGCAGTTTATCTAAGTGGAATGAAGCTTTCTTT. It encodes CASSLSKWNEAFF.

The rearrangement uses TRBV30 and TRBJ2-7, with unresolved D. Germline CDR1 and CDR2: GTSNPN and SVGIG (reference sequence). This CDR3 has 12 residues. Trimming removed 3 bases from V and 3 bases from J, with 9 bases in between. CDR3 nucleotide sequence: TGTGCCTGGAGGGACCGCCACTACGAGCAGTACTTC. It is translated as CAWRDRHYEQYF.

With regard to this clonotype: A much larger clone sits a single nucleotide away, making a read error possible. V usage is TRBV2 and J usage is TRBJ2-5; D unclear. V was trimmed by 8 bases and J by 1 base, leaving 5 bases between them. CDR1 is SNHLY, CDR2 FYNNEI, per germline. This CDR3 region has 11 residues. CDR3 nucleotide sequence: TGTGCCAGCGGGTCCCAAGAGACCCAGTACTTC. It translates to CASGSQETQYF. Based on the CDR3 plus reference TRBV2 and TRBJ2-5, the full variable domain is EPEVTQTPSHQVTQMGQEVILRCVPISNHLYFYWYRQILGQKVEFLVSFYNNEISEKSEIFDDQFSVERPDGSNFTLKIRSTKLEDSAMYFCASGSQETQYFGPGTRLLVL.

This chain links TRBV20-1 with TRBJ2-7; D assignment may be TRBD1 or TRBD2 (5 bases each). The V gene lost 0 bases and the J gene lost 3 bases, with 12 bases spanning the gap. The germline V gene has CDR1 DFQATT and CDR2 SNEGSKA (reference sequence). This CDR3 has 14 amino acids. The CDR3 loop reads CSARDRDGSYEQYV. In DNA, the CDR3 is TGCAGTGCTAGAGATAGGGACGGAAGCTACGAGCAGTACGTC.

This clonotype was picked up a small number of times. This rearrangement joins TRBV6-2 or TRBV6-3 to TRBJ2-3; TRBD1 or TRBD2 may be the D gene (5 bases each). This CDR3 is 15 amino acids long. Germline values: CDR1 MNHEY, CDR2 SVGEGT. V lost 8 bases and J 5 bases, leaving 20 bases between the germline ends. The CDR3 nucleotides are TGTGCCAGCTCCGCCCGGGACGATATCCGAGATACGCAGTATTTT. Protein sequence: CASSARDDIRDTQYF.

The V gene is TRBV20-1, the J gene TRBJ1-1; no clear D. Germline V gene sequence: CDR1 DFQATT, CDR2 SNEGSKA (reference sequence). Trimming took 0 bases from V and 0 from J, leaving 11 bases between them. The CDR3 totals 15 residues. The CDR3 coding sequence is TGCAGTGCTAGAGATCACGGAGCTCTGAACACTGAAGCTTTCTTT. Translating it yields CSARDHGALNTEAFF.

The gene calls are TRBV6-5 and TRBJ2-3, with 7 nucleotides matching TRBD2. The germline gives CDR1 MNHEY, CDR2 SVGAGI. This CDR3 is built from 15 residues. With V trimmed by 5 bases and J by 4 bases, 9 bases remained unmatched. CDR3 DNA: TGTGCCAGCAGTGTGGGGGGGGGAATGGCAGATACGCAGTATTTT. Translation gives CASSVGGGMADTQYF.

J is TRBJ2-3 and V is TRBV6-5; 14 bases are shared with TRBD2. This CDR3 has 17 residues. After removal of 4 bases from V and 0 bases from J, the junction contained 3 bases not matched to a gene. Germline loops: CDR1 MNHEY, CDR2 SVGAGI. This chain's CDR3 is CASSSRLAGGSTDTQYF. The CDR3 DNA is TGTGCCAGCAGTTCCCGACTAGCGGGGGGGAGCACAGATACGCAGTATTTT.

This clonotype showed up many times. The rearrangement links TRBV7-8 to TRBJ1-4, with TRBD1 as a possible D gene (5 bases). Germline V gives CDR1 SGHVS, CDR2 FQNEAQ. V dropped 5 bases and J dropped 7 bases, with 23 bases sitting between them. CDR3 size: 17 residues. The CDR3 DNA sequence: TGTGCCAGCAGCCCCCTAAAGTCGACCGGGGGGAGTGAAAAACTGTTTTTT. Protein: CASSPLKSTGGSEKLFF.